This T cell receptor (delta chain) was identified in a study of gamma-delta chains in newborns, infants, children. At the level of the study: Innate gammadelta T cells reportedly expand polyclonally right after birth, driven by microbial exposure, per the title.

TCRdb re-processed the reads via CATT. The sample has around 2,000 delta-chain clones, about 1.5% seen once. The sample holds a few counts of this clone. A single base is all that separates this from a far larger clone, so a read error is likely. This same CDR3 is encoded by further DNA sequences in the sample. This TCR derives from a child who was a newborn, infant or young child, either healthy, febrile or measles-vaccinated (not recorded which). Input material: blood.

Here the CDR3 reads CALGELALPSRCLLGENKLIF. The DNA of the CDR3 is TGTGCTCTTGGGGAACTGGCTCTCCCATCCCGGTGCCTTTTGGGGGAGAATAAACTCATCTTT. This chain joins TRDV1 and TRDJ1; 7 bases agree with TRDD3. CDR1 is TSWWSYY and CDR2 is QGS in the germline V gene. V dropped 0 bases and J dropped 6; count of bases not matched to a gene: 25. The CDR3 has 21 amino acids.